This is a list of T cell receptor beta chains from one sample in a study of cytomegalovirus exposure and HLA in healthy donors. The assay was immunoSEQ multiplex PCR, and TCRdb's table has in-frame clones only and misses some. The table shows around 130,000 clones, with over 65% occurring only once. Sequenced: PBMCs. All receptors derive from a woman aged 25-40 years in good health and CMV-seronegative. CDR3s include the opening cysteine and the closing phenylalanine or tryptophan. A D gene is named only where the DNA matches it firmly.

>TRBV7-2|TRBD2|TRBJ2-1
CASIKRTSGAPNEQFF
TGTGCCAGCATTAAAAGGACTAGCGGGGCCCCAAATGAGCAGTTCTTC
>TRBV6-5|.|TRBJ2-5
CASRGNVPGETQYF
TGTGCCAGCAGGGGGAACGTCCCGGGGGAGACCCAGTACTTC
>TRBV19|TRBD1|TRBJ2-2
CASSMVTGGNTGELFF
TGTGCCAGTAGTATGGTCACAGGGGGAAACACCGGGGAGCTGTTTTTT
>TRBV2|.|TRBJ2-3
CASSETRPYTDTQYF
TGTGCCAGCAGTGAGACTAGACCTTACACAGATACGCAGTATTTT
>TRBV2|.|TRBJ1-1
CASTDTGATEAFF
TGTGCCAGTACCGACACTGGCGCCACTGAAGCTTTCTTT
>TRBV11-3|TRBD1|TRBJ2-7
CASSQGAIRGRDEQYF
TGTGCCAGCAGCCAGGGGGCCATCAGGGGCCGGGACGAGCAGTACTTC
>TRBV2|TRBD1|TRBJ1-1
CASRGDRRSESFF
TGTGCCAGCAGAGGGGACAGGCGGTCCGAAAGTTTCTTT
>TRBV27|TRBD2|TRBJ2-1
CASSLRTSGGVNEQFF
TGTGCCAGCAGTTTAAGGACTAGCGGGGGGGTGAATGAGCAGTTCTTC
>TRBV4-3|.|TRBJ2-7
CASSQGHRYEQYF
TGCGCCAGCAGCCAGGGCCACCGCTACGAGCAGTACTTC
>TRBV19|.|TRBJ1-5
CASSIGQASNQPQHF
TGTGCCAGTAGTATAGGACAGGCGAGCAATCAGCCCCAGCATTTT